This is a list of T cell receptor beta chains from one sample in a study of blood T cell repertoires in COVID-19. The table came from immunoSEQ multiplex PCR; TCRdb's copy has only in-frame clones and leaves some out. The sample includes fewer than 200,000 clones, less than 85% of them seen just once. Sequenced material: PBMCs or T cells enriched from blood (not recorded which). The receptors derive from a woman aged 60-75 years with acute COVID-19. CDR3s include the opening cysteine and the closing phenylalanine or tryptophan. The order of the fields is CDR3 protein, CDR3 DNA, clone size, J gene, V gene, D gene. The D gene is left open where the match is weak. Clone size is given for some rows only: seen once, a few or many times, or a class if the clone is expanded.

CDR3aa: CATSAYLAGNLNEQFF; CDR3nt: TGTGCCACCAGTGCCTATCTAGCGGGGAACTTGAATGAGCAGTTCTTC; abundance: NA; j_gene: TRBJ2-1; v_gene: TRBV24-1; d_gene: TRBD2
CDR3aa: CASSLQGAVTQYF; CDR3nt: TGTGCCAGCAGTTTACAGGGGGCGGTGACCCAGTACTTC; abundance: NA; j_gene: TRBJ2-5; v_gene: TRBV27; d_gene: TRBD1
CDR3aa: CASSEAFRGRNSPLHF; CDR3nt: TGTGCCAGCAGTGAAGCGTTCAGGGGGAGGAATTCACCCCTCCACTTT; abundance: NA; j_gene: TRBJ1-6; v_gene: TRBV6-1; d_gene: TRBD1
CDR3aa: CASSLIAKNIQYF; CDR3nt: TGTGCCAGCAGCCTAATAGCCAAAAACATTCAGTACTTC; abundance: once; j_gene: TRBJ2-4; v_gene: TRBV5-8; d_gene: NA
CDR3aa: CASSLPQGRGYTF; CDR3nt: TGTGCCAGCAGTCTACCACAGGGGCGAGGCTACACCTTC; abundance: NA; j_gene: TRBJ1-2; v_gene: TRBV6-2/TRBV6-3; d_gene: TRBD1
CDR3aa: CASSTGLPGTEAFF; CDR3nt: TGTGCCAGCAGCACGGGACTTCCGGGCACTGAAGCTTTCTTT; abundance: NA; j_gene: TRBJ1-1; v_gene: TRBV27; d_gene: NA
CDR3aa: CASSSNRDGYTF; CDR3nt: TGTGCCAGCAGTTCAAACAGGGACGGCTACACCTTC; abundance: NA; j_gene: TRBJ1-2; v_gene: TRBV6-2/TRBV6-3; d_gene: NA
CDR3aa: CATSRGQGLGVDRGYTF; CDR3nt: TGTGCCACCAGCAGAGGGCAGGGGTTAGGAGTGGATCGGGGCTACACCTTC; abundance: NA; j_gene: TRBJ1-2; v_gene: TRBV15; d_gene: NA
CDR3aa: CASSLLITGFNIQYF; CDR3nt: TGTGCCAGCAGCTTGTTAATTACAGGGTTCAACATTCAGTACTTC; abundance: NA; j_gene: TRBJ2-4; v_gene: TRBV5-5; d_gene: NA
CDR3aa: CASSPYRQNYGYTF; CDR3nt: TGTGCCAGCTCACCATACCGCCAGAACTATGGCTACACCTTC; abundance: NA; j_gene: TRBJ1-2; v_gene: TRBV18; d_gene: NA
CDR3aa: CSPTCGSGGAGELFF; CDR3nt: TGCAGCCCGACTTGCGGGAGCGGGGGGGCCGGGGAGCTGTTTTTT; abundance: NA; j_gene: TRBJ2-2; v_gene: TRBV29-1; d_gene: TRBD2
CDR3aa: CASRSGQGSGYTF; CDR3nt: TGTGCCAGCAGATCGGGACAGGGTTCTGGCTACACCTTC; abundance: NA; j_gene: TRBJ1-2; v_gene: TRBV3-1/TRBV3-2; d_gene: TRBD1
CDR3aa: CASSLGTVSYNEQFF; CDR3nt: TGCGCCAGCAGCCTCGGGACAGTTTCCTACAATGAGCAGTTCTTC; abundance: NA; j_gene: TRBJ2-1; v_gene: TRBV5-1; d_gene: TRBD1
CDR3aa: CASMGLATNEKLFF; CDR3nt: TGTGCCAGCATGGGGCTGGCAACTAATGAAAAACTGTTTTTT; abundance: NA; j_gene: TRBJ1-4; v_gene: TRBV6-5; d_gene: NA
CDR3aa: CASSSLTRDSSEKLFF; CDR3nt: TGTGCCAGCAGCTCCCTTACCCGGGATTCCAGTGAAAAACTGTTTTTT; abundance: few; j_gene: TRBJ1-4; v_gene: TRBV7-6; d_gene: NA
CDR3aa: CAWLQIYGYTF; CDR3nt: TGTGCCTGGCTTCAGATCTATGGCTACACCTTC; abundance: NA; j_gene: TRBJ1-2; v_gene: TRBV30; d_gene: NA
CDR3aa: CASSFGDSNQPQHF; CDR3nt: TGTGCCAGCTCATTCGGGGATAGCAATCAGCCCCAGCATTTT; abundance: NA; j_gene: TRBJ1-5; v_gene: TRBV18; d_gene: NA
CDR3aa: CASSPLRGYTF; CDR3nt: TGTGCCAGCAGTCCATTGCGTGGCTACACCTTC; abundance: NA; j_gene: TRBJ1-2; v_gene: TRBV28; d_gene: NA
CDR3aa: CASRVTGSIDYGYTF; CDR3nt: TGTGCCAGCAGGGTCACAGGGAGTATCGACTATGGCTACACCTTC; abundance: few; j_gene: TRBJ1-2; v_gene: TRBV28; d_gene: NA
CDR3aa: CASSLGGQPAQPQHF; CDR3nt: TGTGCCAGCAGCTTAGGCGGACAGCCAGCCCAGCCCCAGCATTTT; abundance: NA; j_gene: TRBJ1-5; v_gene: TRBV7-2; d_gene: NA
CDR3aa: CASSVGGTSIRDTQYF; CDR3nt: TGTGCCAGCAGCGTAGGTGGGACTAGTATACGAGATACGCAGTATTTT; abundance: once; j_gene: TRBJ2-3; v_gene: TRBV9; d_gene: TRBD2
CDR3aa: CSASLLAGGVETDTQYF; CDR3nt: TGCAGTGCTAGTTTACTAGCGGGAGGGGTAGAAACAGATACGCAGTATTTT; abundance: NA; j_gene: TRBJ2-3; v_gene: TRBV20-1; d_gene: TRBD2
CDR3aa: CASTRSGQIAFF; CDR3nt: TGTGCCAGCACCCGATCGGGTCAGATTGCTTTCTTT; abundance: few; j_gene: TRBJ1-1; v_gene: TRBV4-2; d_gene: NA
CDR3aa: CASSVFMSSYNEQFF; CDR3nt: TGTGCCAGCAGCGTATTCATGAGCTCCTACAATGAGCAGTTCTTC; abundance: NA; j_gene: TRBJ2-1; v_gene: TRBV7-6; d_gene: NA
CDR3aa: CASSQDGGSGETQYF; CDR3nt: TGCGCCAGCAGCCAAGATGGCGGGAGTGGGGAGACCCAGTACTTC; abundance: NA; j_gene: TRBJ2-5; v_gene: TRBV4-1; d_gene: TRBD2
CDR3aa: CASSSWTGGDYGYTF; CDR3nt: TGTGCCAGCAGCTCATGGACAGGGGGCGACTATGGCTACACCTTC; abundance: NA; j_gene: TRBJ1-2; v_gene: TRBV7-9; d_gene: TRBD1
CDR3aa: CASSTGQGREKLFF; CDR3nt: TGTGCCAGCTCAACGGGACAGGGAAGGGAAAAACTGTTTTTT; abundance: NA; j_gene: TRBJ1-4; v_gene: TRBV18; d_gene: TRBD1
CDR3aa: CASSYRGTVVGYTF; CDR3nt: TGTGCCAGCAGTTACCGGGGGACGGTGGTTGGCTACACCTTC; abundance: NA; j_gene: TRBJ1-2; v_gene: TRBV6-2/TRBV6-3; d_gene: NA
CDR3aa: CASSWDRGSHEQYF; CDR3nt: TGCGCCAGCAGCTGGGACAGGGGAAGTCACGAGCAGTACTTC; abundance: NA; j_gene: TRBJ2-7; v_gene: TRBV5-1; d_gene: TRBD1
CDR3aa: CATGGQGDGEISYGYTF; CDR3nt: TGTGCCACAGGGGGACAGGGGGACGGTGAGATCTCCTATGGCTACACCTTC; abundance: NA; j_gene: TRBJ1-2; v_gene: TRBV28; d_gene: TRBD1
CDR3aa: CAITQDVNQPQHF; CDR3nt: TGTGCCATCACACAGGATGTCAATCAGCCCCAGCATTTT; abundance: NA; j_gene: TRBJ1-5; v_gene: TRBV10-3; d_gene: NA
CDR3aa: CASSRDSDYGYTF; CDR3nt: TGTGCCAGCAGCAGGGACAGCGACTATGGCTACACCTTC; abundance: NA; j_gene: TRBJ1-2; v_gene: TRBV27; d_gene: TRBD1
CDR3aa: CASSDRGSQETQYF; CDR3nt: TGTGCCAGTAGTGACAGGGGGAGCCAAGAGACCCAGTACTTC; abundance: NA; j_gene: TRBJ2-5; v_gene: TRBV19; d_gene: TRBD1
CDR3aa: CASRLAKGGRGNTEAFF; CDR3nt: TGTGCAAGTCGCTTAGCGAAGGGGGGGAGAGGGAACACTGAAGCTTTCTTT; abundance: NA; j_gene: TRBJ1-1; v_gene: TRBV12-2; d_gene: NA
CDR3aa: CAWRQMWNTEAFF; CDR3nt: TGTGCCTGGAGGCAGATGTGGAACACTGAAGCTTTCTTT; abundance: NA; j_gene: TRBJ1-1; v_gene: TRBV30; d_gene: NA
CDR3aa: CASSVGSFLQDSGNTIYF; CDR3nt: TGTGCCAGCAGCGTTGGGTCCTTCCTACAGGACTCTGGAAACACCATATATTTT; abundance: NA; j_gene: TRBJ1-3; v_gene: TRBV9; d_gene: NA
CDR3aa: CASSLGQETSQHF; CDR3nt: TGTGCCAGCAGTTTGGGGCAGGAGACCTCCCAGCATTTT; abundance: NA; j_gene: TRBJ1-5; v_gene: TRBV12-3/TRBV12-4; d_gene: NA
CDR3aa: CASSQAAGPSYEQYF; CDR3nt: TGTGCCAGCAGCCAAGCGGCGGGTCCCTCCTACGAGCAGTACTTC; abundance: few; j_gene: TRBJ2-7; v_gene: TRBV3-1/TRBV3-2; d_gene: NA
CDR3aa: CASSLVGQGVTNEQFF; CDR3nt: TGTGCCAGCAGCTTAGTCGGACAGGGGGTTACAAATGAGCAGTTCTTC; abundance: NA; j_gene: TRBJ2-1; v_gene: TRBV7-2; d_gene: TRBD1
CDR3aa: CASSLSGAAAGEQFF; CDR3nt: TGTGCCAGCAGCTTATCAGGGGCAGCGGCGGGTGAGCAGTTCTTC; abundance: NA; j_gene: TRBJ2-1; v_gene: TRBV11-3; d_gene: NA
CDR3aa: CASSQLAGGGQYF; CDR3nt: TGTGCCAGCAGCCAGTTGGCGGGGGGGGGTCAGTATTTT; abundance: NA; j_gene: TRBJ2-3; v_gene: TRBV4-2; d_gene: TRBD2
CDR3aa: CAIKRQNTGELFF; CDR3nt: TGTGCCATCAAAAGACAGAACACCGGGGAGCTGTTTTTT; abundance: NA; j_gene: TRBJ2-2; v_gene: TRBV6-5; d_gene: NA
CDR3aa: CASTTGITDTQYF; CDR3nt: TGTGCCAGCACGACAGGGATCACAGATACGCAGTATTTT; abundance: NA; j_gene: TRBJ2-3; v_gene: TRBV12-3/TRBV12-4; d_gene: TRBD1
CDR3aa: CASRPGTDYNEQFF; CDR3nt: TGTGCCAGCAGGCCCGGGACAGACTACAATGAGCAGTTCTTC; abundance: NA; j_gene: TRBJ2-1; v_gene: TRBV3-1/TRBV3-2; d_gene: TRBD1
CDR3aa: CASRSRQGLIATNEKLFF; CDR3nt: TGTGCCAGTAGATCCCGACAGGGATTGATTGCAACTAATGAAAAACTGTTTTTT; abundance: once; j_gene: TRBJ1-4; v_gene: TRBV19; d_gene: TRBD1
CDR3aa: CASSEDSAFF; CDR3nt: TGTGCCAGCAGCGAAGACTCAGCTTTCTTT; abundance: NA; j_gene: TRBJ1-1; v_gene: TRBV5-8; d_gene: NA
CDR3aa: CASSPGQARETQYF; CDR3nt: TGTGCCAGCAGCCCCGGACAGGCCCGGGAGACCCAGTACTTC; abundance: NA; j_gene: TRBJ2-5; v_gene: TRBV7-2; d_gene: TRBD1
CDR3aa: CAISKRTGETGYTF; CDR3nt: TGTGCCATCAGTAAAAGGACAGGCGAGACGGGCTACACCTTC; abundance: NA; j_gene: TRBJ1-2; v_gene: TRBV10-3; d_gene: TRBD1
CDR3aa: CASSEAGGTASTDTQYF; CDR3nt: TGTGCCAGCAGTGAAGCGGGGGGGACGGCTAGCACAGATACGCAGTATTTT; abundance: NA; j_gene: TRBJ2-3; v_gene: TRBV6-1; d_gene: TRBD2
CDR3aa: CASTRAPGGSGELFF; CDR3nt: TGTGCCAGCACCAGGGCCCCTGGGGGGAGCGGGGAGCTGTTTTTT; abundance: NA; j_gene: TRBJ2-2; v_gene: TRBV2; d_gene: NA
CDR3aa: CASSLWGGDQPQHF; CDR3nt: TGTGCCAGCAGCTTATGGGGGGGTGATCAGCCCCAGCATTTT; abundance: once; j_gene: TRBJ1-5; v_gene: TRBV7-9; d_gene: NA
CDR3aa: CASRRTGLGYTF; CDR3nt: TGCGCCAGCAGACGTACAGGGTTGGGCTACACCTTC; abundance: few; j_gene: TRBJ1-2; v_gene: TRBV5-1; d_gene: NA
CDR3aa: CATSRDRRLSGNTIYF; CDR3nt: TGTGCCACCAGCAGAGATCGGAGACTCTCTGGAAACACCATATATTTT; abundance: NA; j_gene: TRBJ1-3; v_gene: TRBV15; d_gene: NA
CDR3aa: CASSIAASLWNEQFF; CDR3nt: TGTGCCAGTAGTATTGCGGCCTCCCTTTGGAATGAGCAGTTCTTC; abundance: NA; j_gene: TRBJ2-1; v_gene: TRBV19; d_gene: NA
CDR3aa: CASSAGAPGAQFF; CDR3nt: TGTGCCAGCAGCGCGGGAGCCCCGGGGGCGCAGTTCTTC; abundance: NA; j_gene: TRBJ2-1; v_gene: TRBV11-2; d_gene: NA
CDR3aa: CASSLGGGDYGYTF; CDR3nt: TGTGCCAGCAGCTTAGGAGGGGGGGACTATGGCTACACCTTC; abundance: NA; j_gene: TRBJ1-2; v_gene: TRBV7-2; d_gene: NA
CDR3aa: CASRGATGKEKLFF; CDR3nt: TGCGCCAGCAGGGGGGCCACGGGAAAAGAAAAACTGTTTTTT; abundance: NA; j_gene: TRBJ1-4; v_gene: TRBV5-1; d_gene: NA
CDR3aa: CASGRGQGAVYTEAFF; CDR3nt: TGTGCCAGCGGGCGGGGACAGGGGGCGGTGTATACTGAAGCTTTCTTT; abundance: NA; j_gene: TRBJ1-1; v_gene: TRBV9; d_gene: TRBD1
CDR3aa: CAIPGQTFTGELFF; CDR3nt: TGCGCCATACCGGGACAGACCTTCACCGGGGAGCTGTTTTTT; abundance: NA; j_gene: TRBJ2-2; v_gene: TRBV5-1; d_gene: TRBD1